This T cell receptor beta chain emerged from a study of Graves' ophthalmopathy and Graves' hyperthyroidism (dated by TCRdb to between 2018 and 2020). Background for the entire study: Peripheral blood was collected at initial diagnosis, prior to any treatment. The 95 to 100 discovery patients were divided at random into training and test sets in a 7:3 ratio. In a handful of hyperthyroidism patients, the T-cell repertoire of thyroid tissue was compared with the T-cell repertoire of blood. Once sampling was done, hyperthyroidism patients were given methimazole at a starting dose of 30 mg daily, while ophthalmopathy patients were given high-dose intravenous methylprednisolone. In total, around 140 blood samples were TCR-sequenced: 43 ophthalmopathy, under 80 hyperthyroidism and some 17 hyperthyroidism-to-ophthalmopathy patients. To explore V-J signatures that separate ophthalmopathy from hyperthyroidism, a discovery set of about 96 patients was enrolled, consisting of about 43 with ophthalmopathy and 55 to 65 with stable hyperthyroidism. TCR beta repertoire signatures were used to distinguish Graves' ophthalmopathy from Graves' hyperthyroidism and to predict progression to ophthalmopathy. The independent validation cohort included approximately 19 hyperthyroidism patients plus 17 patients who later progressed from hyperthyroidism to ophthalmopathy.

Stable hyperthyroidism was defined as no progression to ophthalmopathy within 18 months of follow-up. Hyperthyroidism patients were newly diagnosed, were aged 18 to 65 years, and had a disease duration under 2 months. Anyone with other autoimmune diseases, uncontrolled infections, pregnancy or lactation was excluded from the study. Diagnosis was based on clinical symptoms, serum thyroxine, TRAb, thyroid ultrasound and orbital computed tomography. PBMCs were isolated from 8 to 10 ml of fresh peripheral blood by Ficoll-Paque density gradient centrifugation. Trizol reagent was used to extract the total RNA, and its quality was then checked on an Agilent 2100 Bioanalyzer. The CDR3 goes from the cysteine to the phenylalanine over 16 residues. Only CDR3 DNA remains: 48 bases, in frame from the first base. Via the germline V gene, CDR1 is SGDLS and CDR2 YYNGEE. V lost 4 bases and J lost 4 bases, and the count of bases not matched to a germline gene is 10.

TCR beta CDR3 regions were amplified from RNA transcripts for repertoire sequencing. HTBI primers and the Qiagen OneStep RT-PCR kit were used in a first-round RT-PCR, which was followed by a second-round multiplex PCR, size selection and purification. Libraries were sequenced paired-end with 100 bp reads on an Illumina HiSeq2000. For the original study's pipeline: SOAPnuke was used to process the reads, removing any read that contained adapters or uncalled bases, had a mean Phred below 15, or lacked an exact match to the constant primer or identifier. COPE v1.2.5 was used to merge the high-quality paired reads. Clonotypes were defined as unique nucleotide sequences and were aligned to IMGT TRB V, D and J references using MiTCR v1.1. The analysis was limited to V-J combinations with a frequency above 0.0001, which together covered approximately 99% of repertoires. A TCR clonal expansion and chaos score per V-J combination was defined as the ratio of F50 clonal expansion to chaos observed in the TCRdist matrix. Welch's t-statistics and random forest were used to narrow the features down to around 13 V-J combinations, which were then fed into a naive Bayes classifier. The similarity between thyroid and blood repertoires was quantified using the Morisita-Horn index. The raw public data were reprocessed by TCRdb itself: fastp quality trimming at Q25, MiXCR clonotype calling, in-frame beta chains only. Every entry covers one CDR3 protein and lists the most common genes and DNA from its rows. Here the V and J calls rest on TCRdb's processing, not on the authors' analysis. The sample table holds fewer than 650,000 distinct CDR3 sequences, of which about 24% were seen once. The top ten clonotypes cover roughly 7.4% of the sample.

To note about this clonotype: What antigen it recognizes has not been identified. Base quality data are lacking; no much larger clone is found one base away.

Overall results and qualifications from the work: Among expanded thyroid clonotypes with frequency above 0.001, most also showed up in blood, which suggests that blood repertoires may reflect the thyroid immune response. The 13-signature model separated ophthalmopathy from stable hyperthyroidism with 85% to 90% sensitivity and almost 84% specificity in cross-validation, and 80%/75% in the test set. Sample size was not statistically predetermined, and group allocation was not concealed from the investigators. In validation, the model predicted ophthalmopathy progression with more than 55% sensitivity and about 77% specificity; around twelve predicted patients were CT-confirmed with GO in a median of 6.5 months.

Sequencing was done on a sample of peripheral blood. The TCR comes from a woman under 30 with stable Graves' hyperthyroidism. Some clones in this sample may be carry-over from other donors' samples. Donor details come from another sample of the same person, matched by shared clones. The rearrangement joined TRBV9 to TRBJ2-5, with TRBD2 identical over 10 junction bases. This receptor carries the CDR3 CASSLSGVAGGETQYF. The DNA sequence is TGTGCCAGCAGCCTCTCGGGAGTAGCGGGGGGAGAGACCCAGTACTTC.